This TCR beta chain appears in the sequencing data of a study of sequential checkpoint blockade in melanoma. This clone was counted only a few times. The protocol was immunoSEQ multiplex PCR, while the TCRdb copy is restricted to in-frame clones and leaves out a portion. The sample lists fewer than 20,000 clones, more than 25% occurring once. Noted treatment: randomized to nivolumab then ipilimumab (arm A) or the reverse (arm B). The CDR3 is made up of 17 amino acids. Germline CDR1 and CDR2: SNHLY and FYNNEI. V lost 4 bases and J lost 4; bases outside the gene matches: 13. This clonotype originated in a human donor with melanoma. V usage is TRBV2 and J usage is TRBJ2-5; 9 nucleotides align to TRBD1. The source material was tumor tissue (inferred from file names), sampled from a patient given nivolumab and ipilimumab in sequence. The CDR3 here is CASSAAQGGTGRETQYF. The CDR3, as DNA: TGTGCCAGCAGTGCGGCTCAGGGGGGGACAGGGCGAGAGACCCAGTACTTC.